This TCR beta chain was profiled in a study of beta chain features in type 1 diabetes. Expressed TCRB transcripts were sequenced after all isolated RNA was converted to cDNA. The repertoire was sequenced with immunoSEQ multiplex PCR; TCRdb's copy has only in-frame clones and lacks some. Of roughly 400,000 clones listed, roughly 16% are singletons. There are a few counts of this clone. What it binds is not known. The CDR3 totals 14 residues. The germline CDR1 and CDR2 sequences are ENHRY and SYGVKD. Germline trimming cut 8 bases from V and 1 base from J; bases unmatched to any gene: 4. Study-level results: A closer apparent resemblance between naive, central memory and Treg TCRB repertoires was seen in patients than in healthy donors.

This receptor was identified in a woman younger than 35 in good health. The chain employs TRBV10-3 and TRBJ2-5; 10 nucleotides align to TRBD2. The sequenced sample was naive CD4+ T cells from blood. CDR3 in amino acids: CAIRASGGQETQYF. The CDR3 DNA sequence: TGTGCCATCCGGGCTAGCGGGGGCCAAGAGACCCAGTACTTC.